Sequencing of this T cell receptor (beta chain) was carried out in a study of CD8 T cells in Susac syndrome. Germline V CDR1 and CDR2: ENHRY, SYGVKD. This CDR3 has 17 amino acids. Trimming shortened V by 1 base and J by 0 bases, and 15 bases separated the two germline ends. After extraction with the RNeasy kit, roughly 0.45 to 1 ug of the RNA was reverse transcribed using random hexamers. Multiplex PCR with immunoSEQ amplified the TCR beta CDR3 across 54 Vbeta and 13 Jbeta. TCRdb passed the immunoSEQ multiplex PCR reads through MiXCR, listing each CDR3 protein once. The sample yields some 260,000 distinct CDR3 sequences, 70% to 90% seen once.

The sample consisted of CD8+ T cells from PBMCs. V is TRBV10-3 and J is TRBJ1-2; D not resolved. This sequence originates from a human donor with multiple sclerosis. Written as DNA, the CDR3 is TGTGCCATCAGTGAGTGGCAAACGGGCAAAGCTAACTATGGCTACACCTTC. As protein: CAISEWQTGKANYGYTF.